Below, 2 T cell receptor beta chains from the same sample are listed, as sequenced in a study of T-cell reconstitution after alpha-beta-depleted transplantation in children. Preparation of the TCRbeta library involved a method that used unique molecular identifiers. TCRdb re-derived calls from the PCR reads in MiXCR, one entry per CDR3 protein. The sample yields around 490,000 distinct CDR3 sequences, over 9.5% seen once. Sample: PBMCs, mostly from graft donor cells, taken 180 days after TCRalphabeta/CD19-depleted stem cell transplant. The receptor source for this set is a female patient between 2 and 15 years old who had a stem cell transplant for aplastic anemia, so the T cells may come from the graft donor.

This clonotype showed up just a few times. The chain is built from TRBV28 and TRBJ2-5; no clear D. Trimming shortened V by 7 bases and J by 2 bases, and 20 bases separated the two germline ends. Germline V gene data show CDR1 as MDHEN and CDR2 as SYDVKM. This CDR3 region has 16 residues. The CDR3 region is CASNKWWQPGQETQYF. CDR3 in DNA: TGTGCCAGCAACAAATGGTGGCAGCCCGGACAAGAGACCCAGTACTTC.

This chain joins TRBV27 and TRBJ2-7; tentative D call: TRBD1 (6 bases). Germline V gene lookup returns CDR1 MNHEY and CDR2 SMNVEV (reference sequence). Trimming took 7 bases from V and 1 from J, leaving 8 bases between them. There are 12 residues in the CDR3. CDR3 amino acids: CASTDRSYEQYF. In nucleotides, the CDR3 is TGTGCCAGCACGGACAGATCCTACGAGCAGTACTTC.